This T cell receptor beta chain is from a study of blood T cell repertoires in COVID-19. Study background: PBMCs, B-cell-depleted T cells, or T cells provided the cDNA or gDNA that made up the material.

In terms of age and location, participants ranged from roughly 18 to 100 years and lived in around 22 US areas. How the authors handled the data: Estimation of nucleated cell counts relied on the amplification of reference gene primers. Using immunoSEQ multiplex PCR, the repertoire was profiled, and TCRdb retains in-frame clones only, with some absent. V and J calls and clone size are given by that table; D and trimming were obtained from the DNA. The sample includes approximately 250,000 clones, about 90% seen only once; the top ten take about 4%. Trimming removed 3 bases from V and 2 bases from J, with 16 bases in between. This CDR3 has 16 residues. Germline V CDR1 and CDR2: SGHNT, YYREEE (reference sequence).

The source is a woman aged 25 to 39 with acute COVID-19. The sequencing input was PBMCs or T cells enriched from blood (not recorded which). The chain links TRBV5-4 to TRBJ2-3; the D gene is possibly TRBD2 (5 bases). This CDR3 reads CASSSRAEQITDTQYF. CDR3 nucleotides: TGTGCCAGCAGCTCGCGAGCGGAGCAAATCACAGATACGCAGTATTTT.